This T cell receptor (beta chain) was found in a study of T cells in Graves' hyperthyroidism and ophthalmopathy. This clonotype showed up many times. What it binds is unknown. Researchers took RNA transcripts and amplified the TCR beta CDR3 regions from them. A first-round RT-PCR of the TCR CDR3 used the HTBI primer set. One entry per CDR3 protein, called by TCRdb with MiXCR from the multiplex PCR reads. The profile covers under 350,000 distinct CDR3 sequences, with over 15% appearing a single time and around 47% taken by the ten largest. This CDR3 spans 13 amino acids. The ends lost 10 bases at V and 4 bases at J; junction bases unmatched: 9. Germline V CDR1 and CDR2: SNHLY, FYNNEI. Graves' hyperthyroidism showing no ophthalmopathy progression within 18 months was considered stable. Study outcomes and limitations: Before onset, by a median of around 6.4 months, the model predicted ophthalmopathy.

V is TRBV2 and J is TRBJ1-2; the match to TRBD1 covers 7 bases. The sequencing sample was made of blood. The TCR originated in a woman between 50 and 59 years old with Graves' hyperthyroidism. Here the CDR3 reads CATNTGASYGYTF. CDR3 bases: TGTGCCACCAACACAGGGGCGAGCTATGGCTACACCTTC.